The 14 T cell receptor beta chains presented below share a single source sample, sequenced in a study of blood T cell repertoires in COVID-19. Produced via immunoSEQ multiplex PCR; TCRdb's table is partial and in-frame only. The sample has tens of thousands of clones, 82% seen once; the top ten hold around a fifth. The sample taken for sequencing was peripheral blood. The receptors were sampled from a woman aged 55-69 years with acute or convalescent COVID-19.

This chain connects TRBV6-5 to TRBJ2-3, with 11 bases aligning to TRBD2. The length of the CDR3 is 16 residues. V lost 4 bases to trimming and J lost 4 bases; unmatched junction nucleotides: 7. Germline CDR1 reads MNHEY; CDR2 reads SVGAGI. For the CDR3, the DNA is TGTGCCAGCAGTTCCGAGACTAGCGGGGTGGCAGATACGCAGTATTTT. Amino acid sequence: CASSSETSGVADTQYF.

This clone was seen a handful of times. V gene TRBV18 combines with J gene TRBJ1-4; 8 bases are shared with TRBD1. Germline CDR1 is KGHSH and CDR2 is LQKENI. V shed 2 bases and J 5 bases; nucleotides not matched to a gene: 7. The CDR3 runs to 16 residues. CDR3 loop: CASSPAVRDRNEKLFF. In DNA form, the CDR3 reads TGTGCCAGCTCACCAGCCGTAAGGGACAGGAATGAAAAACTGTTTTTT.

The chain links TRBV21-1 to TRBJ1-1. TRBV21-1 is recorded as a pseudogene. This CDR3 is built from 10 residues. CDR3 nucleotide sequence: TGTGCCAGCCTACTGACTGAAGCTTTCTTT. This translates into CASLLTEAFF.

In nucleotides, the CDR3 is TGTGCCAGCAGTTTCCGGGGGTCCCACAATGAGCAGTTCTTC. This gives the protein CASSFRGSHNEQFF. V is TRBV27 and J is TRBJ2-1; TRBD2 might be the D (6 bases). The germline gives CDR1 MNHEY, CDR2 SMNVEV (reference sequence). Trimming shortened V by 3 bases and J by 5 bases, and 11 bases separated the two germline ends. The CDR3 loop spans 14 amino acids.

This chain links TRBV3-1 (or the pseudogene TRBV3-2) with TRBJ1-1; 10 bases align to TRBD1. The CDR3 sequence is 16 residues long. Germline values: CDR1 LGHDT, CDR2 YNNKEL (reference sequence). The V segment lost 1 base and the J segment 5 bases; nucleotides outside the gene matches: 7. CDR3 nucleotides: TGTGCCAGCAGCCAAGGGACAGGGGGGGGTGAAACTGAAGCTTTCTTT. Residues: CASSQGTGGGETEAFF.

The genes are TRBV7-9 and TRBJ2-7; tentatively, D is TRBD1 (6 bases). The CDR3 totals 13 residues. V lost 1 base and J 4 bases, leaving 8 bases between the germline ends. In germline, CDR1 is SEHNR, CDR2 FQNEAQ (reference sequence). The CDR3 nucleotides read TGTGCCAGCAGCTTAGGAGGGGGTTACGAGCAGTACTTC. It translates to CASSLGGGYEQYF.

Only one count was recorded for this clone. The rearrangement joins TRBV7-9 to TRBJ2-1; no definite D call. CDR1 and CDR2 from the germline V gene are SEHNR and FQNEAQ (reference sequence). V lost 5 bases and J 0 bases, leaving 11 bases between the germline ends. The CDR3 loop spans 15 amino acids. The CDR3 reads CASSPWPSSYNEQFF. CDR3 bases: TGTGCCAGCAGCCCTTGGCCGTCCTCCTACAATGAGCAGTTCTTC. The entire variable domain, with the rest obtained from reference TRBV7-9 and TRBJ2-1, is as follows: DTGVSQNPRHKITKRGQNVTFRCDPISEHNRLYWYRQTLGQGPEFLTYFQNEAQLEKSRLLSDRFSAERPKGSFSTLEIQRTEQGDSAMYLCASSPWPSSYNEQFFGPGTRLTVL.

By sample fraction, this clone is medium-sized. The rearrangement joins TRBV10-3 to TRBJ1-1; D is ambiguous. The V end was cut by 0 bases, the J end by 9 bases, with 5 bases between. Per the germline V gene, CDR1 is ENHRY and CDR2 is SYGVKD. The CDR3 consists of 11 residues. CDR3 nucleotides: TGTGCCATCAGTGAGTCTCAGAAAGCTTTCTTT. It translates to CAISESQKAFF.

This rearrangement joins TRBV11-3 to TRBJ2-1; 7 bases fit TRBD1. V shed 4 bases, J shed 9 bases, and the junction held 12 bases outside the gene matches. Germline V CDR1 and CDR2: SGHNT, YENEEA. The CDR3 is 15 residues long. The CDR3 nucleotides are TGTGCCAGCAGCTCGACAGGGATCAACCTAGCTGAGCAGTTCTTC. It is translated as CASSSTGINLAEQFF.

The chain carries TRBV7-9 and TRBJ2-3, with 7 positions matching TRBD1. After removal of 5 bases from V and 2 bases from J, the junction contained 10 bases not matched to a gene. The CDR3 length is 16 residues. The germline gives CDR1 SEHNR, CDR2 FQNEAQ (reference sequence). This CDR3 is CASSADREFNTDTQYF. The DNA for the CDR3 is TGTGCCAGCAGCGCCGACAGGGAATTCAACACAGATACGCAGTATTTT.

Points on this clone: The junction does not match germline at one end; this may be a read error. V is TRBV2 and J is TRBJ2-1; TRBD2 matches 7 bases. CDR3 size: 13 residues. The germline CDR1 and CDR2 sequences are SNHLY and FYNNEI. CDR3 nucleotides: TGTGCCAGCAGTCGGGCTGGACTAGATGAACAGTTCTTC. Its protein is CASSRAGLDEQFF.

The CDR3 spells CASSLGLAADTQYF. The CDR3 bases are TGTGCCAGCAGCTTAGGACTAGCAGCGGATACGCAGTATTTT. This chain uses TRBV7-2 with TRBJ2-3; the match to TRBD2 covers 7 bases. V dropped 1 base and J dropped 6; count of bases not matched to a gene: 4. Per the germline V gene, CDR1 is SGHTA and CDR2 is FQGNSA. The CDR3 runs to 14 residues.

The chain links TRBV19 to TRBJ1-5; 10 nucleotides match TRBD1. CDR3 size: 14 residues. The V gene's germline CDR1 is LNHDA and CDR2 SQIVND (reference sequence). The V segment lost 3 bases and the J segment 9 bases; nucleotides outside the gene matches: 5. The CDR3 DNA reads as TGTGCCAGTAGTATGGGACAGGGGTGGCGGCCCCAGCATTTT. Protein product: CASSMGQGWRPQHF.

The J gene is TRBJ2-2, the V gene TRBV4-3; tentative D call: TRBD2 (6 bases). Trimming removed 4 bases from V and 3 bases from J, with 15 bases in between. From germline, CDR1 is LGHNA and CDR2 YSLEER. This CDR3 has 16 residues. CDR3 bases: TGCGCCAGCAGCCTTCTCCTCTGGGAGGACACCGGGGAGCTGTTTTTT. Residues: CASSLLLWEDTGELFF.